The 29 T cell receptor beta chains given below trace back to one sample, sequenced in a study of a mutant IDH1 vaccine in newly diagnosed glioma. Described time point: baseline, week 1 (first vaccination visit). As to treatment: pre-vaccination baseline after standard-of-care therapy. The assay was immunoSEQ multiplex PCR, and TCRdb's table has in-frame clones only and misses some. The sample includes tens of thousands of clones, 70% to 90% of them seen just once. The sample here was PBMCs, taken from a glioma patient treated with radiotherapy, temozolomide or both. The origin of the receptors is a woman in her thirties or forties with glioma.

The chain combines TRBV4-3 with TRBJ1-3, with unresolved D. V lost 1 base and J 5 bases, leaving 12 bases between the germline ends. The CDR3 length is 15 residues. Germline V gene lookup returns CDR1 LGHNA and CDR2 YSLEER. CDR3 sequence (DNA): TGCGCCAGCAGCCAAGCTTGGGCCGGTAGAAACACCATATATTTT. This sequence encodes CASSQAWAGRNTIYF.

The CDR3 coding sequence is TGTGCCAGTCAGGGGGCTGGAAACACCATATATTTT. Translated: CASQGAGNTIYF. The rearrangement joins TRBV2 to TRBJ1-3; 7 nucleotides agree with TRBD1. Germline assignment: CDR1 SNHLY and CDR2 FYNNEI. This CDR3 comprises 12 residues. The V segment lost 9 bases and the J segment 2 bases; nucleotides outside the gene matches: 1. The whole variable domain, filled in from reference TRBV2 and TRBJ1-3, reads EPEVTQTPSHQVTQMGQEVILRCVPISNHLYFYWYRQILGQKVEFLVSFYNNEISEKSEIFDDQFSVERPDGSNFTLKIRSTKLEDSAMYFCASQGAGNTIYFGEGSWLTVV.

The table lists this clone with a count of one. The chain couples TRBV11-1 to TRBJ2-6; D remains ambiguous. The CDR3 spans 14 residues. CDR1 SGHAT and CDR2 FQDESV come from the germline V gene (reference sequence). Trimming stripped 1 base from V and 4 bases from J, with 5 bases between. Here the CDR3 reads CASSLGWGANVLTF. CDR3 bases: TGTGCCAGCAGCTTAGGTTGGGGGGCCAACGTCCTGACTTTC. Full variable domain (remainder filled in from reference TRBV11-1 and TRBJ2-6): EAEVAQSPRYKITEKSQAVAFWCDPISGHATLYWYRQILGQGPELLVQFQDESVVDDSQLPKDRFSAERLKGVDSTLKIQPAELGDSAMYLCASSLGWGANVLTFGAGSRLTVL.

The chain is built from TRBV15 and TRBJ1-5; unclear D gene. Germline CDR1 and CDR2: LNHNV and YYDKDF (reference sequence). The CDR3 has 13 residues. The ends were cut back, 3 bases at V and 7 bases at J, with 10 bases in the middle. DNA for the CDR3: TGTGCCACCAGCAGGGACCACCCCCAGCCCCAGCATTTT. This sequence encodes CATSRDHPQPQHF.

The chain joins TRBV27 to TRBJ2-2; 9 nucleotides align to TRBD1. Germline values: CDR1 MNHEY, CDR2 SMNVEV (reference sequence). After removal of 9 bases from V and 3 bases from J, the junction contained 8 bases not matched to a gene. There are 15 residues in the CDR3. CDR3 DNA sequence: TGTGCCAGAAGTCGGGACAGGGAGGACACCGGGGAGCTGTTTTTT. As protein: CARSRDREDTGELFF.

This clone showed up just once. The chain has TRBV6-8 and TRBJ2-6; D may match TRBD1 or TRBD2 (5 bases each). Germline CDR1 reads MNHGY; CDR2 reads SAAAGT. V lost 6 bases, J lost 0 bases, and 21 bases lay in between. The CDR3 contains 19 residues. CDR3 nucleotides: TGTGCCAGCAGCCCGAATGAGGGTTCAGGGCACTCTGGGGCCAACGTCCTGACTTTC. Its translation: CASSPNEGSGHSGANVLTF.

V is TRBV14 and J is TRBJ1-2; no reliable D call. CDR1 SGHDN and CDR2 FVKESK come from the germline V gene. Trimming shortened V by 0 bases and J by 4 bases, and 6 bases separated the two germline ends. The CDR3 is made up of 13 amino acids. CDR3 in DNA: TGTGCCAGCAGCCAAGATTCCAGCTATGGCTACACCTTC. Protein: CASSQDSSYGYTF.

The chain couples TRBV7-2 to TRBJ2-3; D unclear. This CDR3 is built from 12 residues. Germline CDR1 SGHTA, CDR2 FQGNSA. V dropped 1 base and J dropped 6 bases, with 5 bases sitting between them. The CDR3 nucleotides are TGTGCCAGCAGCTTAGATAGCGATACGCAGTATTTT. The encoded protein is CASSLDSDTQYF.

V gene TRBV5-1 combines with J gene TRBJ2-7; no definite D call. CDR1 is SGHRS and CDR2 is YFSETQ in the germline V gene. CDR3 length equals 12 residues. Trimming cost V 1 base and J 3 bases, with 5 bases left between them. CDR3 coding DNA: TGCGCCAGCAGCTTGTTAGGCTACGAGCAGTACTTC. Translation gives CASSLLGYEQYF.

The gene calls are TRBV6-5 and TRBJ2-7, with 7 bases identical to TRBD2. J lost 2 bases, V lost 3 bases, and 4 bases had no gene match. The CDR3 spans 14 residues. Germline V gene lookup returns CDR1 MNHEY and CDR2 SVGAGI. The CDR3 protein is CASSYRGGAYEQYF. The CDR3 bases are TGTGCCAGCAGTTATAGGGGAGGGGCCTACGAGCAGTACTTC.

Note on this clone: The same CDR3 is also encoded by other DNA sequences in this sample. The V gene is TRBV5-1, the J gene TRBJ2-7; D is unresolved. V was pared by 1 base and J by 1 base, with 3 bases between. CDR1 and CDR2 from the germline V gene are SGHRS and YFSETQ. CDR3 length: 12 amino acids. This chain's CDR3 is CASSLSSYEQYF. In DNA form, the CDR3 reads TGCGCCAGCAGCTTGAGTTCCTACGAGCAGTACTTC.

The chain carries TRBV7-8 and TRBJ2-3; no clear D. CDR1 and CDR2 (germline): SGHVS, FQNEAQ. The V gene lost 5 bases and the J gene lost 1 base, with 10 bases spanning the gap. This CDR3 has 14 residues. CDR3 amino acids: CASSIGPRTDTQYF. DNA of the CDR3: TGTGCCAGCAGCATAGGACCACGCACAGATACGCAGTATTTT.

This chain connects TRBV6-5 to TRBJ1-1; unclear D gene. This CDR3 has 13 residues. Trimming took off 0 bases at V and 8 bases at J, with 10 bases between the two ends. Germline-derived CDR1 and CDR2 are MNHEY and SVGAGI. For the CDR3, the DNA is TGTGCCAGCAGTTACTCATGGCGAGAAGAAGCTTTCTTT. Translated, it gives CASSYSWREEAFF.

This clone is a singleton in its sample. This sequence joins TRBV14 and TRBJ2-1, with 10 positions matching TRBD2. V lost 3 bases and J lost 6; bases outside the gene matches: 5. CDR3 length: 15 amino acids. From germline, CDR1 is SGHDN and CDR2 FVKESK. CDR3 DNA: TGTGCCAGCAGCCAGCTAGCGGGGGTTTCCAATGAGCAGTTCTTC. The encoded protein is CASSQLAGVSNEQFF.

V and J are TRBV6-6 and TRBJ2-7; D might be TRBD2 (6 bases). V gave up 6 bases and J gave up 11 bases, with 17 bases separating them. CDR1 MNHNY and CDR2 SVGAGI come from the germline V gene (reference sequence). The CDR3 consists of 12 residues. The CDR3 coding sequence is TGTGCCAGCAGCCAGTACGGGACGGGGGAGTACTTC. It codes for CASSQYGTGEYF.

This clone was observed a single time. The gene calls are TRBV5-1 and TRBJ1-4, with 7 bases fitting TRBD1. The CDR3 sequence is 16 residues long. Germline V CDR1 and CDR2: SGHRS, YFSETQ. Trimming removed 1 base from V and 2 bases from J; junction bases left unmatched: 5. For the CDR3, the DNA is TGCGCCAGCAGCTTGCAGGGGACAGTGACTAATGAAAAACTGTTTTTT. Encoded protein: CASSLQGTVTNEKLFF.

This clone has a single count. The J gene is TRBJ1-1, the V gene TRBV7-2; no definite D call. V dropped 5 bases and J dropped 7 bases, with 17 bases sitting between them. CDR1 SGHTA and CDR2 FQGNSA come from the germline V gene. The CDR3 is 14 amino acids. CDR3 amino acids: CASSQEGGRGEAFF. The DNA for the CDR3 is TGTGCCAGCAGCCAAGAGGGAGGACGCGGTGAAGCTTTCTTT.

The genes are TRBV6-5 and TRBJ1-2, with 9 bases that match TRBD1. The CDR3 contains 13 residues. CDR1 MNHEY and CDR2 SVGAGI come from the germline V gene. With 8 bases clipped from V and 0 bases from J, the junction kept 1 base outside the gene matches. The CDR3 nucleotides read TGTGCCAGCTGGACAGGGGCTAACTATGGCTACACCTTC. Amino acid sequence: CASWTGANYGYTF.

This chain links TRBV13 with TRBJ2-2; no reliable D call. Germline V lookup: CDR1 PRHDT, CDR2 FYEKMQ (reference sequence). The V and J ends lost 3 bases and 7 bases respectively, with 6 bases between them. The CDR3 covers 12 residues. CDR3 amino acids: CASSFRFGELFF. The CDR3 bases are TGTGCCAGCAGCTTTAGGTTCGGGGAGCTGTTTTTT.

CDR3 sequence (DNA): TGTGCCAGCAGCAAAAAGACAGGGGGTAACTATGGCTACACCTTC. Amino acids: CASSKKTGGNYGYTF. J is TRBJ1-2 and V is TRBV7-9; the match to TRBD1 covers 9 bases. This CDR3 has 15 residues. Losses at the gene ends were 5 bases for V and 1 base for J; bases not matched to a gene: 5. Germline CDR1 and CDR2: SEHNR and FQNEAQ (reference sequence).

The V gene is TRBV7-8, the J gene TRBJ1-5; D is uncertain. This CDR3 spans 16 amino acids. Germline CDR1 reads SGHVS; CDR2 reads FQNEAQ. With 1 base removed from V and 7 bases from J, the gap between germline ends came to 17 bases. The CDR3 nucleotides read TGTGCCAGCAGCTTAGACCCCAACCTAAGGTCCCAGCCCCAGCATTTT. Protein: CASSLDPNLRSQPQHF.

This clone occurred once. The V and J genes are TRBV28 and TRBJ1-2, with D tentatively TRBD1 (5 bases). The CDR3 is 12 residues long. Per the germline V gene, CDR1 is MDHEN and CDR2 is SYDVKM. V was cut by 9 bases and J by 2 bases, with 10 bases left in between. CDR3 sequence reads: CASQGWNYGYTF. The CDR3 DNA sequence: TGTGCCAGTCAGGGTTGGAACTATGGCTACACCTTC.

The V call is TRBV6-6, the J call TRBJ2-7; the D gene is possibly TRBD2 (6 bases). Germline CDR1 and CDR2: MNHNY and SVGAGI (reference sequence). V was clipped by 2 bases and J by 6 bases, with 8 bases between them. CDR3 length: 12 residues. For the CDR3, the DNA is TGTGCCAGCAGTTACCCGGGAGTCGAGCAGTACTTC. It translates to CASSYPGVEQYF.

The chain uses TRBV11-3 and TRBJ1-4; maybe TRBD1 (5 bases). The V gene's germline CDR1 is SGHNT and CDR2 YENEEA. The ends were cut back, 11 bases at V and 8 bases at J, with 12 bases in the middle. The CDR3 totals 11 residues. CDR3 region: CAPRNREKLFF. CDR3 nucleotide sequence: TGTGCCCCCCGCAACAGGGAAAAACTGTTTTTT.

This clone was found a few times. This chain connects TRBV9 to TRBJ2-7; no definite D call. Germline lookup yields CDR1 SGDLS and CDR2 YYNGEE. The CDR3 covers 13 residues. V was shortened by 0 bases and J by 2 bases, with 6 bases between the two germline ends. The CDR3 DNA is TGTGCCAGCAGCGTAGGGGCCACCTACGAGCAGTACTTC. The encoded protein is CASSVGATYEQYF.

This chain uses TRBV28 with TRBJ2-1, with 8 nucleotides matching TRBD2. Trimming removed 3 bases from V and 3 bases from J; junction bases left unmatched: 7. This CDR3 has 16 amino acids. Looked up from germline, CDR1 is MDHEN and CDR2 is SYDVKM. The CDR3 is CASSFSRTSYYNEQFF. DNA of the CDR3: TGTGCCAGCAGTTTTTCAAGGACTAGCTACTACAATGAGCAGTTCTTC.

The rearrangement joins TRBV4-1 to TRBJ2-3, with D hard to call. Germline V gene lookup returns CDR1 MGHRA and CDR2 YSYEKL. The ends were cut back, 3 bases at V and 0 bases at J, with 10 bases in the middle. The CDR3 has 15 residues. As DNA, the CDR3 is TGCGCCAGCAGCCAGTCACCGGAGAGCACAGATACGCAGTATTTT. As protein: CASSQSPESTDTQYF.

J is TRBJ2-7 and V is TRBV2; 9 bases map to TRBD1. CDR1 SNHLY and CDR2 FYNNEI come from the germline V gene. The CDR3 has 15 amino acids. V shed 5 bases and J 0 bases; nucleotides not matched to a gene: 5. This CDR3 reads CASSQDRGSSYEQYF. CDR3 DNA sequence: TGTGCCAGCAGTCAGGACAGGGGAAGCTCCTACGAGCAGTACTTC.

This chain joins TRBV4-1 and TRBJ2-5, with D possibly matching TRBD2 (5 bases). V lost 0 bases and J lost 5, with 16 bases in between. The CDR3 sequence is 16 residues long. Germline loops: CDR1 MGHRA, CDR2 YSYEKL. In DNA, the CDR3 is TGCGCCAGCAGCCAAGATTCGGCGGACGGCGGGGAGACCCAGTACTTC. Protein sequence: CASSQDSADGGETQYF.